These 22 T cell receptor beta chains were all obtained from the same sample, sequenced in a study of T cell responses to AZD1222 COVID-19 vaccine. TCRdb keeps only in-frame clones here, not all; method: immunoSEQ multiplex PCR. The repertoire holds 95,000 to 150,000 clones, with more than 65% as singletons. Sequences were derived from peripheral blood, sampled 28 days after the second AZD1222 dose. These receptors all come from an adult who received the AZD1222 COVID-19 vaccine.

In its sample, this clone was seen once. The V and J genes are TRBV28 and TRBJ1-1; 9 nucleotides match TRBD1. The CDR3 consists of 15 residues. Germline loops: CDR1 MDHEN, CDR2 SYDVKM. Germline trimming cut 5 bases from V and 1 base from J; bases unmatched to any gene: 5. The CDR3 bases are TGTGCCAGCAGTCCCCGGGGACAGGGGAACACTGAAGCTTTCTTT. The encoded protein is CASSPRGQGNTEAFF. The whole variable domain, remainder taken from reference TRBV28 and TRBJ1-1, is DVKVTQSSRYLVKRTGEKVFLECVQDMDHENMFWYRQDPGLGLRLIYFSYDVKMKEKGDIPEGYSVSREKKERFSLILESASTNQTSMYLCASSPRGQGNTEAFFGQGTRLTVV.

The V gene is TRBV25-1, the J gene TRBJ1-2; 7 bases are a match to TRBD1. This CDR3 is 15 amino acids long. With 5 bases clipped from V and 4 bases from J, the junction kept 10 bases outside the gene matches. Germline V CDR1 and CDR2: MGHDK, SYGVNS. Written as DNA, the CDR3 is TGTGCCAGCAGTAAAGGACAGGCGGATTCCTATGGCTACACCTTC. This sequence encodes CASSKGQADSYGYTF.

This clone was seen just once. This chain uses TRBV12-3 or TRBV12-4 with TRBJ2-1, with D perhaps being TRBD1 or TRBD2 (5 bases each). The CDR3 is 13 amino acids. V was pared by 2 bases and J by 10 bases, with 12 bases between. DNA of the CDR3: TGTGCCAGCAGTTTATTCGGGGCGGGCGAGCAGTTCTTC. Encoded protein: CASSLFGAGEQFF.

For the CDR3, the DNA is TGCGCCAGCAGCTTGGCGGAGGCCTACAATGAGCAGTTCTTC. Its protein product is CASSLAEAYNEQFF. This chain joins TRBV5-1 and TRBJ2-1; a weak D match, TRBD2 (5 bases). CDR3 length: 14 amino acids. The V gene's germline CDR1 is SGHRS and CDR2 YFSETQ. The V end lost 0 bases, the J end lost 2 bases, and 6 bases lay between the germline ends.

The J gene is TRBJ2-4, the V gene TRBV25-1; D is unclear. The CDR3 sequence is 14 residues long. Germline V gene sequence: CDR1 MGHDK, CDR2 SYGVNS. Between the trimmed V and J ends, which lost 10 bases and 1 base, there was a span of 14 bases. DNA for the CDR3: TGTGCCACCCAAGGACGGATGGCCAAAAACATTCAGTACTTC. Encoded protein: CATQGRMAKNIQYF.

CDR3: CASSHISGGPPSGQFF. Here the CDR3 DNA reads TGTGCCAGCAGCCACATTAGCGGGGGCCCCCCGAGTGGGCAGTTCTTC. The chain recombines TRBV3-1 (or the pseudogene TRBV3-2) with TRBJ2-1; TRBD2 matches 9 bases. This CDR3 contains 16 residues. V lost 3 bases, J lost 12 bases, and 15 bases stayed unmatched. Germline lookup yields CDR1 LGHDT and CDR2 YNNKEL (reference sequence).

The J gene is TRBJ1-2, the V gene TRBV16; D remains ambiguous. The CDR3 loop spans 16 amino acids. Between the trimmed V and J ends, which lost 1 base and 3 bases, there was a span of 15 bases. CDR1 is KGHSY and CDR2 is FQNENV in the germline V gene. For the CDR3, the DNA is TGTGCCAGCAGCCAATTTGGCGTTATTAGCCACTATGGCTACACCTTC. Protein sequence: CASSQFGVISHYGYTF.

The rearrangement links TRBV9 to TRBJ2-7; 9 nucleotides align to TRBD1. V trimming: 0 bases; J trimming: 2 bases; junction bases outside the gene matches: 3. Per the germline V gene, CDR1 is SGDLS and CDR2 is YYNGEE. This CDR3 contains 15 residues. CDR3 nucleotides: TGTGCCAGCAGCGTAGCCGGGACAGGGCCCTACGAGCAGTACTTC. It translates to CASSVAGTGPYEQYF.

The genes are TRBV6-4 and TRBJ2-1; tentatively, D is TRBD1 (5 bases). Trimming left V 2 bases short and J 9 bases short, with 8 bases between. The CDR3 consists of 12 residues. From germline, CDR1 is MRHNA and CDR2 SNTAGT. The DNA of the CDR3 is TGTGCCAGCAGTGACGAAGGGGTTGAGCAGTTCTTC. Translation gives CASSDEGVEQFF.

V and J are TRBV4-1 and TRBJ1-1, with D uncertain. V lost 1 base, J lost 0 bases, and 9 bases lay in between. CDR1 MGHRA and CDR2 YSYEKL come from the germline V gene. This CDR3 has 15 residues. The CDR3 DNA reads as TGCGCCAGCAGCCAAGGTCCCCTTCTGAACACTGAAGCTTTCTTT. Translated, it gives CASSQGPLLNTEAFF.

The V and J genes are TRBV19 and TRBJ1-6; no definite D call. V lost 3 bases, J lost 3 bases, and 6 bases lay in between. The CDR3 runs 14 residues. The germline V gene has CDR1 LNHDA and CDR2 SQIVND (reference sequence). This CDR3 is CASSILGYNSPLHF. CDR3 nucleotides: TGTGCCAGTAGTATTCTCGGCTATAATTCACCCCTCCACTTT.

The CDR3 is CASYHPQGANTNYGYTF. The CDR3, as DNA: TGTGCCAGCTATCACCCACAGGGGGCCAACACTAACTATGGCTACACCTTC. The V gene is TRBV2, the J gene TRBJ1-2; the match to TRBD1 covers 9 bases. The CDR3 loop spans 17 amino acids. V shed 8 bases and J 0 bases; nucleotides not matched to a gene: 13. CDR1 SNHLY and CDR2 FYNNEI come from the germline V gene.

This chain uses TRBV6-4 with TRBJ1-2, with D possibly TRBD1 on 6 matching bases. V lost 2 bases, J lost 2 bases, and 6 bases lay in between. CDR3 length: 13 amino acids. Germline loops: CDR1 MRHNA, CDR2 SNTAGT. The CDR3 sequence is CASSDDRNYGYTF. In DNA, the CDR3 is TGTGCCAGCAGTGACGACAGGAACTATGGCTACACCTTC.

This clone was recorded many times. The rearrangement links TRBV15 to TRBJ2-1, with a weak D call TRBD1 (5 bases). There are 17 residues in the CDR3. The V and J ends lost 5 bases and 0 bases respectively, with 17 bases between them. Germline assignment: CDR1 LNHNV and CDR2 YYDKDF (reference sequence). In nucleotides, the CDR3 is TGTGCCACCAGCTTTTATGGGGCAGGCAGCTCCTACAATGAGCAGTTCTTC. It translates to CATSFYGAGSSYNEQFF.

This chain links TRBV6-5 with TRBJ1-2, with TRBD1 as a possible D gene (5 bases). The CDR3 length is 15 residues. Trimming left V 4 bases short and J 4 bases short, with 16 bases between. Germline V gene sequence: CDR1 MNHEY, CDR2 SVGAGI. CDR3 sequence: CASSSFDSLSYGYTF. As DNA, the CDR3 is TGTGCCAGCAGTTCCTTTGACAGCCTCAGCTATGGCTACACCTTC.

The chain uses TRBV28 and TRBJ1-2; D ambiguous. The CDR3 has 13 residues. In germline, CDR1 is MDHEN, CDR2 SYDVKM. Trimming stripped 2 bases from V and 4 bases from J, with 8 bases between. The CDR3 sequence: CASSLEYAYGYTF. DNA of the CDR3: TGTGCCAGCAGTTTAGAGTACGCCTATGGCTACACCTTC.

The rearrangement joins TRBV7-8 to TRBJ1-5, with D possibly being TRBD1 (6 bases). The length of the CDR3 is 14 residues. The germline CDR1 and CDR2 sequences are SGHVS and FQNEAQ. V gave up 6 bases and J gave up 3 bases, with 12 bases separating them. CDR3 residues: CASRGGESNQPQHF. Here the CDR3 DNA reads TGTGCCAGCAGAGGGGGGGAATCCAATCAGCCCCAGCATTTT. Complete variable domain (other parts from reference TRBV7-8 and TRBJ1-5): GAGVSQSPRYKVAKRGQDVALRCDPISGHVSLFWYQQALGQGPEFLTYFQNEAQLDKSGLPSDRFFAERPEGSVSTLKIQRTQQEDSAVYLCASRGGESNQPQHFGDGTRLSIL.

The V and J genes are TRBV7-6 and TRBJ2-3; D not resolved. Germline assignment: CDR1 SGHVS and CDR2 FNYEAQ. CDR3 size: 11 residues. V was trimmed by 3 bases and J by 5 bases, leaving 3 bases between them. The chain's CDR3 is CASSFQDTQYF. The CDR3 DNA follows: TGTGCCAGCAGCTTCCAAGATACGCAGTATTTT.

The sample holds a few counts of this clone. The rearrangement joins TRBV7-2 to TRBJ2-7; 7 positions match TRBD2. CDR1 is SGHTA and CDR2 is FQGNSA in the germline V gene. The CDR3 contains 16 residues. Losses at the gene ends were 4 bases for V and 4 bases for J; bases not matched to a gene: 13. CDR3 sequence (DNA): TGTGCCAGCAGCTACTCGGGTGGGGCTAGCGGTTACGAGCAGTACTTC. Its translation: CASSYSGGASGYEQYF. Full variable domain (outside the CDR3, taken from reference TRBV7-2 and TRBJ2-7): GAGVSQSPSNKVTEKGKDVELRCDPISGHTALYWYRQSLGQGLEFLIYFQGNSAPDKSGLPSDRFSAERTGGSVSTLTIQRTQQEDSAVYLCASSYSGGASGYEQYFGPGTRLTVT.

This clone was observed a handful of times. J is TRBJ1-2 and V is TRBV5-1; weak D call: TRBD1 (6 bases). Germline V lookup: CDR1 SGHRS, CDR2 YFSETQ. This CDR3 is built from 13 residues. V shed 2 bases and J shed 8 bases, with 13 bases lying between them. The CDR3 region is CASSFGQSMGYTF. In DNA form, the CDR3 reads TGCGCCAGCAGCTTCGGACAGAGTATGGGCTACACCTTC.

V gene TRBV2 combines with J gene TRBJ1-1, with D perhaps matching TRBD1 (6 bases). V was cut by 3 bases and J by 5 bases, with 16 bases left in between. CDR1 and CDR2 (germline): SNHLY, FYNNEI. The CDR3 consists of 15 residues. CDR3 residues: CASSDQGSGGTEAFF. The DNA of the CDR3 is TGTGCCAGCAGTGATCAGGGGTCGGGAGGGACTGAAGCTTTCTTT.

The V gene is TRBV7-2, the J gene TRBJ2-7, with D uncertain. V was cut by 7 bases and J by 2 bases, with 15 bases left in between. In germline, CDR1 is SGHTA, CDR2 FQGNSA. The CDR3 has 14 amino acids. The CDR3 DNA is TGTGCCAGCACACCCGACATAAGAGCCTACGAGCAGTACTTC. Translation: CASTPDIRAYEQYF.